The entry that follows covers one T cell receptor beta chain sequence. The data were taken from a study of cytomegalovirus exposure and HLA in healthy donors. There are 21 residues in the CDR3. CDR1 is SNHLY and CDR2 is FYNNEI in the germline V gene. V was clipped by 2 bases and J by 0 bases, with 26 bases between them. Primers: 60 Vbeta forward and 13 Jbeta reverse. Per the authors' pipeline: Roughly 11 million shared chains were among the roughly 80 million unique TCR beta chains that a later analysis counted. Assay: immunoSEQ multiplex PCR; the TCRdb copy retains only in-frame clones and omits some. V and J calls and clone size are given by that table; D and trimming were obtained from the DNA. The repertoire holds approximately 60,000 clones, with about 82% as singletons.

The clonotype originates from a man aged 25 to 40 in good health and CMV-seronegative. The gene calls are TRBV2 and TRBJ2-1; D may be TRBD1 (6 bases). The sample taken for sequencing was PBMCs. The CDR3 spells CASSELFPTGRVLGSYNEQFF. CDR3 DNA sequence: TGTGCCAGCAGTGAATTGTTTCCAACAGGGCGGGTTCTTGGCTCCTACAATGAGCAGTTCTTC.